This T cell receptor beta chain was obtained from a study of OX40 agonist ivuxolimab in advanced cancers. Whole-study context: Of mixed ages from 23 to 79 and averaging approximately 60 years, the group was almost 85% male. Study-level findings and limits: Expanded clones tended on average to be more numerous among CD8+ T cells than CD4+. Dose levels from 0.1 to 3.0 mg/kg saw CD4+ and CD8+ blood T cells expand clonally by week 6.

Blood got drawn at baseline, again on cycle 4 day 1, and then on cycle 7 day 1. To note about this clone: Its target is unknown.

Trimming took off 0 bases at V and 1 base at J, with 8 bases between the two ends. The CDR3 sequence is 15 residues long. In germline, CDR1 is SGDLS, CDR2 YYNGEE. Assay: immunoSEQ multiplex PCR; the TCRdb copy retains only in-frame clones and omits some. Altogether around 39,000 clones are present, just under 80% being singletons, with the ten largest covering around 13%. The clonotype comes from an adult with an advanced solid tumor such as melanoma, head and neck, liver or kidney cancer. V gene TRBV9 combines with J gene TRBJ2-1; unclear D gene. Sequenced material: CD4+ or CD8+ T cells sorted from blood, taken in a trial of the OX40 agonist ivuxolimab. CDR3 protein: CASSVAALSYNEQFF. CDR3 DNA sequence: TGTGCCAGCAGCGTAGCAGCGCTTTCCTACAATGAGCAGTTCTTC.